The TCR beta chain described here comes from a study of blood T cell repertoires in COVID-19. Overall study context: Whether acute or convalescent, the COVID-19 samples came from the United States, Italy and Spain. The analysed material was cDNA or gDNA that came from T cells, B-cell-depleted T cells, or PBMCs.

Across about two dozen US areas, participants ranged in age from about 18 to 100 years. Assignment of participants to cohorts was predicated upon participant-reported clinical history. TCRdb's copy holds only in-frame clones and misses some; the assay was immunoSEQ multiplex PCR. The sample carries about 240,000 clones, approximately 90% recorded once. Source material: PBMCs or T cells enriched from blood (not recorded which). This clonotype was sampled from a woman between 25 and 40 years old with acute COVID-19.

CDR3 loop: CASNLPGLLQYF. CDR3 sequence (DNA): TGTGCCAGCAACCTACCGGGACTTCTGCAGTATTTT. The J gene is TRBJ2-3, the V gene TRBV7-8, with D possibly matching TRBD2 (6 bases). Trimming stripped 7 bases from V and 11 bases from J, with 16 bases between. Germline V gene sequence: CDR1 SGHVS, CDR2 FQNEAQ. The CDR3 is made up of 12 amino acids.